This paragraph reports one T cell receptor beta chain. Its antigen is as yet unknown. The source of the sample is a study of CD8 T cells in Susac syndrome. General observations from the study: The study admitted that it had a relatively small number of individuals in its TCR sequencing and HLA analysis.

With random hexamers, reverse transcription was performed on 0.5 to 1 ug of RNA. Amplification of TCR beta CDR3 across 54 Vbeta and 13 Jbeta was performed with immunoSEQ multiplex PCR. MiXCR, run by TCRdb on the immunoSEQ multiplex PCR reads, gives a single entry per CDR3 protein. The sample shows just over 150,000 distinct CDR3 sequences, roughly 96% of them seen only once. This TCR came from a human donor with multiple sclerosis. Sequencing was carried out using CD8+ T cells from PBMCs.

This CDR3 is CAISGERGGYTF. As DNA, the CDR3 is TGTGCCATCAGTGGTGAAAGAGGCGGCTACACCTTC. This sequence joins TRBV10-3 and TRBJ1-2; no reliable D call. The V and J ends lost 4 bases and 8 bases respectively, with 11 bases between them. Germline CDR1 ENHRY, CDR2 SYGVKD. This CDR3 is 12 amino acids long.